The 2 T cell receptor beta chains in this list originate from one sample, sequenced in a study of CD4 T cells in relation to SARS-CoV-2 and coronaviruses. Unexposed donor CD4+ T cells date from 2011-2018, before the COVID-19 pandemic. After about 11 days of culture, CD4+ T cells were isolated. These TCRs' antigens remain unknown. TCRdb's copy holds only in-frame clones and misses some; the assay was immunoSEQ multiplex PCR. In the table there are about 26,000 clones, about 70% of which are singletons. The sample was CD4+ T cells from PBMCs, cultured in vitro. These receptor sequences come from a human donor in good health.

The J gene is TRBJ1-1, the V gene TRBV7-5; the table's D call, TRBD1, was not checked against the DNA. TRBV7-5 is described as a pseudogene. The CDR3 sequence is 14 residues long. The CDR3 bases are TGTGCCAGAAGCTTGGCAGGATCGAACACTGAAGCTTTCTTT. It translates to CARSLAGSNTEAFF.

In nucleotides, the CDR3 is TGCGCCAGCAGCTTGGGGGATCCAGCCAAAAACATTCAGTACTTC. Its protein product is CASSLGDPAKNIQYF. The V call is TRBV5-1, the J call TRBJ2-4; D gene unclear. The V end was cut by 0 bases, the J end by 0 bases, with 7 bases between. The CDR3 covers 15 residues. Germline loops: CDR1 SGHRS, CDR2 YFSETQ.